The entry below gives a single T cell receptor beta chain sequence along with its context. The antigen is unknown. These data are taken from a study of CD8+ T cells in alopecia areata. About the research overall: Affected scalp percentage determined the severity score of treated patients.

Study-wide points: As there was one nonresponder, how baseline CD8+ expansion relates to response remains uncertain. Especially in alopecia totalis/universalis, lesional scalp showed greater clonality than normal scalp did.

This sample's treatment: oral pan-JAK inhibitor, 5-10 mg twice daily. Once RNA had been extracted, it was reverse transcribed into cDNA to act as the sequencing template. Here immunoSEQ multiplex PCR was the method, and the copy in TCRdb shows in-frame clones only, minus some. The repertoire has around 190,000 clones, 60% of them found once; the top ten carry 1%. This CDR3 contains 15 residues. Trimming took 1 base from V and 5 from J, leaving 14 bases between them. From germline, CDR1 is LGHNA and CDR2 YSLEER. The sequence derives from a human donor with alopecia areata. This rearrangement joins TRBV4-3 to TRBJ2-5; a possible D gene is TRBD1 (7 bases). Sequenced material: CD4+ T cells sorted from blood, taken at week 24, from a patient treated with tofacitinib. The CDR3 protein is CASSQAEGADETQYF. The CDR3, as DNA: TGCGCCAGCAGCCAAGCGGAGGGGGCCGACGAGACCCAGTACTTC.